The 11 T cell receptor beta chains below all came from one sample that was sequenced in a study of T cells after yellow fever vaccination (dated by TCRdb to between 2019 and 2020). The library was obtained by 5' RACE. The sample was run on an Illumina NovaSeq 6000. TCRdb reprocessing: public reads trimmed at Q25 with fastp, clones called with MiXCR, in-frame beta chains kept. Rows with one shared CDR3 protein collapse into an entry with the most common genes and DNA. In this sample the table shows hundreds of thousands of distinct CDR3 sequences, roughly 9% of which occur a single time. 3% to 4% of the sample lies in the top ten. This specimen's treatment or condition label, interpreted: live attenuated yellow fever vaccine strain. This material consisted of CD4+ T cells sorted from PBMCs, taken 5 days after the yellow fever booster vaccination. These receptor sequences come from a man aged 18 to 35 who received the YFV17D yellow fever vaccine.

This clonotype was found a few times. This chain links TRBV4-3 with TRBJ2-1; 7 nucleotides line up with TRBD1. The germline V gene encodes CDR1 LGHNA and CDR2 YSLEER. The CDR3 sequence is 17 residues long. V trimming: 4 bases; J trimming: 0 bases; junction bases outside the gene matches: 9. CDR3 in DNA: TGCGCCAGCAGCCCTCGACAGGGCCCCAACTCCTACAATGAGCAGTTCTTC. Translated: CASSPRQGPNSYNEQFF.

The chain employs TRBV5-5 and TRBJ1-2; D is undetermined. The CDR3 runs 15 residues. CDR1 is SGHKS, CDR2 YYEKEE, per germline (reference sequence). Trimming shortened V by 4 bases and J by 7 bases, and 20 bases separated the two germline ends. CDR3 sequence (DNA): TGTGCCAGCAGCCCGTCCGCGGGCGAAACCGGTGGCTACACCTTC. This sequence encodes CASSPSAGETGGYTF.

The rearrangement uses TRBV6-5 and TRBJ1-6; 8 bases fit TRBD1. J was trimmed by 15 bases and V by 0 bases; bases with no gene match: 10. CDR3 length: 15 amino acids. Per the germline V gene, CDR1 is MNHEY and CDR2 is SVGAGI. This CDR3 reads CASSYSRTGNYHLHF. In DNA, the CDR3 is TGTGCCAGCAGTTACTCGCGGACAGGGAATTACCACCTCCACTTT.

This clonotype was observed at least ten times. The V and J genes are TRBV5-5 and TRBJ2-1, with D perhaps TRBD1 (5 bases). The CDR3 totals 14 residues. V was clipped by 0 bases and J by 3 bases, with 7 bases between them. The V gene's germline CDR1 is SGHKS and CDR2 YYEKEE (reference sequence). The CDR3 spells CASSLAGFYNEQFF. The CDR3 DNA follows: TGTGCCAGCAGCTTGGCAGGGTTCTACAATGAGCAGTTCTTC.

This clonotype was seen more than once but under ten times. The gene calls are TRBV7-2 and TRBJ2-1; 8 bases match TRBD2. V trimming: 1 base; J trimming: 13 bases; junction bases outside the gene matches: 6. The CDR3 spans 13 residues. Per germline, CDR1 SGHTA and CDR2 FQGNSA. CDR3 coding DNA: TGTGCCAGCAGCTTAGTTAGAGCGGGGGCCCAGTTCTTC. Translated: CASSLVRAGAQFF.

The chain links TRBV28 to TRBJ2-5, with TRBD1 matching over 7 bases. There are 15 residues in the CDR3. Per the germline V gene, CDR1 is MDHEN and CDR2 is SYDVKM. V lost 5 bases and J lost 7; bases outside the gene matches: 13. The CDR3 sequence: CASSMGQFRVATQYF. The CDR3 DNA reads TGTGCCAGCAGTATGGGACAGTTCAGGGTCGCGACCCAGTACTTC.

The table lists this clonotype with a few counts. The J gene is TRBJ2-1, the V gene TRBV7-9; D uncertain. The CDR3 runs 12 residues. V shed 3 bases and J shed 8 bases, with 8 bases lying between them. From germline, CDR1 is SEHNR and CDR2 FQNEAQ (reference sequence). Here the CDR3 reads CASSLDGYEQFF. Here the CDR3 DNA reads TGTGCCAGCAGCTTGGACGGGTATGAGCAGTTCTTC.

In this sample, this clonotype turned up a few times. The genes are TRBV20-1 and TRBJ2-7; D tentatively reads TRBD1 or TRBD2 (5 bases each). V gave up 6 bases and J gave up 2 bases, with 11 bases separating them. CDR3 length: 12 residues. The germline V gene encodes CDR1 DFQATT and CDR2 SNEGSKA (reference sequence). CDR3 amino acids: CSARDDPYEQYF. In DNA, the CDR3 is TGCAGTGCCCGGGACGACCCCTACGAGCAGTACTTC.

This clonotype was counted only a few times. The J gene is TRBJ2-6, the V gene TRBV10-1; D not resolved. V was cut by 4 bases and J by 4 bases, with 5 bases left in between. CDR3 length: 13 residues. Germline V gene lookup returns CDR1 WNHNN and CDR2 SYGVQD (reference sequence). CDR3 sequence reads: CASSAQGANVLTF. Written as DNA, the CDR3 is TGCGCCAGCAGTGCACAGGGGGCCAACGTCCTGACTTTC.

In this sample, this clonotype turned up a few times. CDR3 DNA: TGTGCCAGCAGTAGGGGACAGGGAAGATGGCGGGTGGGCAATGAGCAGTTCTTC. Its translation: CASSRGQGRWRVGNEQFF. The rearrangement links TRBV6-1 to TRBJ2-1, with TRBD1 matching 9 bases. V lost 5 bases, J lost 6 bases, and 17 bases stayed unmatched. CDR1 and CDR2 (germline): MNHNS, SASEGT. This CDR3 has 18 amino acids.

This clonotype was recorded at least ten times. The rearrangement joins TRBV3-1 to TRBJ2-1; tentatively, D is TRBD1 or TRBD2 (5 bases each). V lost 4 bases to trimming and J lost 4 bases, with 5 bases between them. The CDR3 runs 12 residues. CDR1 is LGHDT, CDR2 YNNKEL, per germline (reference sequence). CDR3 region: CASSRGYNEQFF. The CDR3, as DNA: TGTGCCAGCAGCCGGGGGTACAATGAGCAGTTCTTC.